This T cell receptor beta chain derives from a study of blood T cell repertoires in COVID-19. About the study: From T cells, B-cell-depleted T cells, or PBMCs came the material, which was cDNA or gDNA.

Living in 25 or so US areas, the participants were between 18 and 89 years of age. Cohort assignment relied on participant-reported clinical history. The CDR3 extends over 16 amino acids. The germline gives CDR1 LGHDT, CDR2 YNNKEL (reference sequence). J lost 5 bases, V lost 2 bases, and 9 bases had no gene match. Produced via immunoSEQ multiplex PCR; TCRdb's table is partial and in-frame only. The sample shows approximately 160,000 clones, over 65% of them seen only once. This clonotype was obtained from a woman aged 45 to 65 who had recovered from COVID-19. The sample comprised PBMCs or T cells enriched from blood (not recorded which). The chain is built from TRBV3-1 (or the pseudogene TRBV3-2) and TRBJ2-5; TRBD2 matches at 9 bases. CDR3 sequence (DNA): TGTGCCAGCAGCCAATTAGCGGGGGTCGGGCCGGAGACCCAGTACTTC. The encoded protein is CASSQLAGVGPETQYF.